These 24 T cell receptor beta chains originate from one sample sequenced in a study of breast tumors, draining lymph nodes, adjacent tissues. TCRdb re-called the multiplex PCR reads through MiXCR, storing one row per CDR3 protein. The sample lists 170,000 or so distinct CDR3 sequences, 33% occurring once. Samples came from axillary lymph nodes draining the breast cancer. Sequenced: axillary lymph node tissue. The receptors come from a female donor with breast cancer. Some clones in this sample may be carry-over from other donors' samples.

CDR3 sequence reads: CASSLQGAANEKLFF. CDR3 nucleotides: TGTGCCAGCTCACTACAGGGGGCGGCTAATGAAAAACTGTTTTTT. This chain uses TRBV14 with TRBJ1-4, with TRBD1 matching 9 bases. With 8 bases clipped from V and 3 bases from J, the junction kept 7 bases outside the gene matches. The CDR3 sequence is 15 residues long. Germline V gives CDR1 SGHDN, CDR2 FVKESK.

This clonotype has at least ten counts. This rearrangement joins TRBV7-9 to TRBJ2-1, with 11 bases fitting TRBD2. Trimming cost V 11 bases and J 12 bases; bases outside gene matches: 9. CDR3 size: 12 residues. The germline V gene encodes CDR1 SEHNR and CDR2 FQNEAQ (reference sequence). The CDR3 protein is CAGEVAGGTQFF. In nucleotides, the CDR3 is TGTGCCGGGGAGGTAGCGGGGGGGACGCAGTTCTTC.

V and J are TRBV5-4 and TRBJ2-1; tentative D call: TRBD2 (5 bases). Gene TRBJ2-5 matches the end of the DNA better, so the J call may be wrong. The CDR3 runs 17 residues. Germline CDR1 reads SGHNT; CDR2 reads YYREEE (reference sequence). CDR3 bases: TGTGCCAGCAGCTTGTCTGGCCCCGGGGAGTTCCCAGAGACCCAGTACTTC. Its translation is CASSLSGPGEFPETQYF.

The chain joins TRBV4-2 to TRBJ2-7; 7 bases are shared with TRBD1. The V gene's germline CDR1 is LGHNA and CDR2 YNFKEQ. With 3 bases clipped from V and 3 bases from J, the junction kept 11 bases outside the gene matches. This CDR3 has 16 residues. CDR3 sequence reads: CASSHPTGTENYEQYF. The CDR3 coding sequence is TGTGCCAGCAGCCATCCCACCGGGACAGAAAACTACGAGCAGTACTTC.

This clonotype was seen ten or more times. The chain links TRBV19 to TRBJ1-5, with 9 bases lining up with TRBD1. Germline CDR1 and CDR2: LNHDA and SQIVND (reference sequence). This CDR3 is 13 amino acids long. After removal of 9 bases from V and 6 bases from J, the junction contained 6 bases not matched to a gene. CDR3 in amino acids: CASQGQGGQPQHF. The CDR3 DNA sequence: TGTGCCAGCCAGGGACAGGGAGGTCAGCCCCAGCATTTT.

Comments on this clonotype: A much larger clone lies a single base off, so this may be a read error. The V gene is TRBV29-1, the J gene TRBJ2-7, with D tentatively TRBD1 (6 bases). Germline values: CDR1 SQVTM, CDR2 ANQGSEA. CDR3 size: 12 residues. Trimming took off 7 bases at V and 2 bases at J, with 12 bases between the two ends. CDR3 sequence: CSGLAGAYEQYF. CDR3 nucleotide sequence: TGCAGCGGCCTCGCAGGGGCCTACGAGCAGTACTTC.

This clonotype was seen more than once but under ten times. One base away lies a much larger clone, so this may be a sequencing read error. CDR3 in amino acids: CASRGVPSYEQYF. The CDR3, as DNA: TGTGCCAGTCGGGGGGTGCCCTCCTACGAGCAGTACTTC. The chain links TRBV12-3 or TRBV12-4 to TRBJ2-7, with 7 nucleotides matching TRBD2. Unmatched junction bases numbered 5, after V lost 9 bases and J lost 0 bases. The CDR3 is made up of 13 amino acids.

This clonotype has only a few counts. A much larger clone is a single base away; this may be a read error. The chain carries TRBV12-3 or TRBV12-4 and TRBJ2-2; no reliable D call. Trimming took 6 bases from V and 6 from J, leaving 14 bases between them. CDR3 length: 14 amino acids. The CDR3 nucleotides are TGTGCCAGCAGGGATCATAGTGGAGCCGGGGAGCTGTTTTTT. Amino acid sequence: CASRDHSGAGELFF.

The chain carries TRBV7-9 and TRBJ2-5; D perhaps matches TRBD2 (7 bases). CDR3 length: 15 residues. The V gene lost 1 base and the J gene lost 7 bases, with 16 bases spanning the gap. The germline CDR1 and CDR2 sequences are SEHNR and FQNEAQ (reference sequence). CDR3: CASSLGLGGRLTQYF. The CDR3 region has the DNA TGTGCCAGCAGCTTAGGTCTGGGGGGGCGATTGACCCAGTACTTC.

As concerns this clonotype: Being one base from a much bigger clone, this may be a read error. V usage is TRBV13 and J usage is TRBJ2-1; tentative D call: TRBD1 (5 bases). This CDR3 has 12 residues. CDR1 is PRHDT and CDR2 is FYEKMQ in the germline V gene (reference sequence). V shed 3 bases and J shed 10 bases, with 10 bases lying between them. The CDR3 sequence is CASSLDTEEQFF. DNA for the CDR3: TGTGCCAGCAGCTTGGACACTGAGGAGCAGTTCTTC.

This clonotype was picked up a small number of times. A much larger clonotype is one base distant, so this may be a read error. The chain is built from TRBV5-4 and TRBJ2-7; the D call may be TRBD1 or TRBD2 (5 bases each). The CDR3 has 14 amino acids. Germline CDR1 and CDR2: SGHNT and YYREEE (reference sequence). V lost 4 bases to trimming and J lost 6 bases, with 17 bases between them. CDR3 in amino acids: CASSLQGALGEQYF. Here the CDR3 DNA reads TGTGCCAGCAGCCTCCAGGGAGCTCTGGGCGAGCAGTACTTC.

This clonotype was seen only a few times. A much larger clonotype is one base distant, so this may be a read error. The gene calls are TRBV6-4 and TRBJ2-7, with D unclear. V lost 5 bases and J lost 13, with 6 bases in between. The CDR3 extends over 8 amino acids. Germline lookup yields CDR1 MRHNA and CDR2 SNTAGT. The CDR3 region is CASSHAYF. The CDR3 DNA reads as TGTGCCAGCAGTCACGCCTACTTC.

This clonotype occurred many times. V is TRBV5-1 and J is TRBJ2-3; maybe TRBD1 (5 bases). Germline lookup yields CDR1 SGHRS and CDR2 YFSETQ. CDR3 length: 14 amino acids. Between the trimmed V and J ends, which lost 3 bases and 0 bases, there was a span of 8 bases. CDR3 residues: CASSSDTSTDTQYF. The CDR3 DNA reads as TGCGCCAGCAGCTCGGACACTAGCACAGATACGCAGTATTTT.

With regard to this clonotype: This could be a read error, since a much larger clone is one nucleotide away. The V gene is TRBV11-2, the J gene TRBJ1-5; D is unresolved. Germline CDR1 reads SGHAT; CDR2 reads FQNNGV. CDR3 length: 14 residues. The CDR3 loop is CASSLEGSTQPQHF. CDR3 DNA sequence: TGTGCCAGCAGCTTAGAAGGGAGCACTCAGCCCCAGCATTTT.

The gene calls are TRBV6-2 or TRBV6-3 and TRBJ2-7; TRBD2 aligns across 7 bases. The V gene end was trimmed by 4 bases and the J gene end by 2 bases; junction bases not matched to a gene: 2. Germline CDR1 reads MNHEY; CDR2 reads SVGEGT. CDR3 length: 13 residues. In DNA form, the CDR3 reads TGTGCCAGCAGTTGGGACTACACCTACGAGCAGTACTTC. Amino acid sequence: CASSWDYTYEQYF.

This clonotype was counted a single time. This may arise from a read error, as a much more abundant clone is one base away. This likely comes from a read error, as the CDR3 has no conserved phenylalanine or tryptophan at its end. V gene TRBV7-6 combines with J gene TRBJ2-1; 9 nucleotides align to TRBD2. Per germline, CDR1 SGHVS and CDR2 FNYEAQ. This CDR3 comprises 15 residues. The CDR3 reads CASSSSSGTYSEQFS. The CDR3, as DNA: TGTGCCAGCAGCTCCTCTAGCGGGACCTACAGTGAGCAGTTCTCC.

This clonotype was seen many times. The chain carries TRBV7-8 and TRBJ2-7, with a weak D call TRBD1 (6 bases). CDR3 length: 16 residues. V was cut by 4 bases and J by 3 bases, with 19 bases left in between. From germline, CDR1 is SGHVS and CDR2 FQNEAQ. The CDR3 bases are TGTGCCAGCAGCTCCCTAGGGGGACGGTCGATCTACGAGCAGTACTTC. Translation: CASSSLGGRSIYEQYF.

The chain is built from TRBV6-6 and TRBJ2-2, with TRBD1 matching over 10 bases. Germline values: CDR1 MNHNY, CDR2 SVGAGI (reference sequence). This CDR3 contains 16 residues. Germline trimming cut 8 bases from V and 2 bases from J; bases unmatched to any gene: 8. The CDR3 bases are TGTGCCAGCCTGGGACAGGGGTTTGGAAACACCGGGGAGCTGTTTTTT. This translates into CASLGQGFGNTGELFF.

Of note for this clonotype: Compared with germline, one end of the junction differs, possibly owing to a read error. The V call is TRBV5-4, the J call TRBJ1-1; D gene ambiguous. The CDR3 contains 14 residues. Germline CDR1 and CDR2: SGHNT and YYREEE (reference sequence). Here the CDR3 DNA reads TGTGCCAGCCGCTTTGGTGTCCAGAACACTGAAGCTTTCTTT. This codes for CASRFGVQNTEAFF.

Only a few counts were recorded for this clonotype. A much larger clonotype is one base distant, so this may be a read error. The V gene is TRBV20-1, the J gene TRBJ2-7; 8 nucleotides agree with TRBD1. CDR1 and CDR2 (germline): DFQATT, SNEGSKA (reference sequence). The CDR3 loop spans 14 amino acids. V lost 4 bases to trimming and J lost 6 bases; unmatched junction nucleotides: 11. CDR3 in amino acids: CSANERDRTSEQYF. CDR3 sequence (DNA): TGCAGTGCTAACGAAAGGGACAGGACCTCCGAGCAGTACTTC.

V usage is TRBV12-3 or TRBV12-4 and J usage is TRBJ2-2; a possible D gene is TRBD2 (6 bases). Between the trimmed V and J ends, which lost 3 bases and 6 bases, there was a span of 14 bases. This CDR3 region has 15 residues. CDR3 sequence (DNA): TGTGCCAGCAGTTTCTCGGCGCGGGGCGCCGGGGAGCTGTTTTTT. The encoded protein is CASSFSARGAGELFF.

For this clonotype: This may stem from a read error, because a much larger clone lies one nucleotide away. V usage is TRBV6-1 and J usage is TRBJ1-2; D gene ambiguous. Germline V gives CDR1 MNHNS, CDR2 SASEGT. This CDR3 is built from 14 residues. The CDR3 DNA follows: TGTGCCAGTGGGAAGGGAGACCTGAACTATGGCAACACCTTC. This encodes CASGKGDLNYGNTF.

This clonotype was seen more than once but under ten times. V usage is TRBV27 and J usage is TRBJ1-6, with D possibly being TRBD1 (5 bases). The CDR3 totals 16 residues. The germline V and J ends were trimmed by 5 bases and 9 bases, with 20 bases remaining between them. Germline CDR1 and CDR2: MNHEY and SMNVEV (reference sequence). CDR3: CASSLSGTYRGSPLHF. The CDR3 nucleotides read TGTGCCAGCAGTCTCTCCGGGACCTATCGGGGTTCACCCCTCCACTTT.

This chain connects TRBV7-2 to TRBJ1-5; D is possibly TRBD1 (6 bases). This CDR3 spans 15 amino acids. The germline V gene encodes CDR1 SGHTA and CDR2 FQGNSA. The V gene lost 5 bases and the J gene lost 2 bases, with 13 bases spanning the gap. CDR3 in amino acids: CASSGQGRRNQPQHF. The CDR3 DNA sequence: TGTGCCAGCAGCGGCCAGGGGAGGCGCAATCAGCCCCAGCATTTT.